The clone carrying this T cell receptor (beta chain) was picked up a small number of times. The antigen remains unidentified. The sample is drawn from a study of blood T cells in healthy people across ages. As for the study in general: Per every two T cells, about one barcoded beta molecule was captured by template switching. Study-level findings and limits: Donor CMV status, an unknown factor, possibly confounded changes in expanded clonotypes.

This CDR3 is built from 16 residues. Trimming removed 5 bases from V and 2 bases from J; junction bases left unmatched: 11. Germline assignment: CDR1 SGHVS and CDR2 FNYEAQ. Primed by a sample-barcoded 5' primer and a J-beta primer mix, a second PCR proceeded for about 6 to 11 cycles. One entry per CDR3 protein, called by TCRdb with MiXCR from the 5' RACE reads. The data show under 1 million distinct CDR3 sequences, under 45% seen once. The sequence was obtained from a man aged 60 to 75 in good health. Specimen: blood. This chain uses TRBV7-6 with TRBJ2-7, with TRBD2 identical over 8 bases. In DNA, the CDR3 is TGTGCCAGCAGCCCTATACCGCGGGGGGCAACCTACGAGCAGTACTTC. This encodes CASSPIPRGATYEQYF.